The sequence of this T cell receptor (beta chain) was determined in a study of Ad26.COV2.S vaccination and SARS-CoV-2 variants. Study as a whole: Donor joined the COV1001 Ad26.COV2.S trial arm. Once, or twice with 56 days between doses, Ad26.COV2.S was given intramuscularly.

Treatment here: some 19 received Ad26.COV2.S at low or high dose, single or two shots; 5 received placebo; per-sample allocation not given. The study sampled participants on day 63 after the first vaccine or placebo injection. As concerns this clone: Its specificity is not known.

The length of the CDR3 is 17 residues. The V and J ends lost 7 bases and 9 bases respectively, with 27 bases between them. The germline V gene encodes CDR1 SEHNR and CDR2 FQNEAQ (reference sequence). This table comes from immunoSEQ multiplex PCR, and its TCRdb copy is limited to in-frame clones, with some not included. The table lists approximately 500,000 clones, roughly 89% of them singletons. Study outcomes and limitations: The authors reported substantial breadth in spike-specific CD8+ and CD4+ T cell responses after vaccination.

The rearrangement joins TRBV7-9 to TRBJ1-4, with D uncertain. This material consisted of peripheral blood, taken in a trial of Ad26.COV2.S vaccine versus placebo. The receptor comes from a person between 18 and 65 years old who received the Ad26.COV2.S COVID-19 vaccine or a placebo. DNA for the CDR3: TGTGCCAGCACCGACCCCCCGGGCAGGCCTGCGGAAAAAAAACTGTTTTTT. It encodes CASTDPPGRPAEKKLFF.